This T cell receptor (beta chain) was identified in a study of Ad26.COV2.S vaccination and SARS-CoV-2 variants. About the study: The trial was COV1001 and the donor's arm was Ad26.COV2.S. Ad26.COV2.S was injected intramuscularly once or twice, 56 days apart.

Study findings and constraints: Marked by substantial breadth, spike-specific CD8+ and CD4+ T cell responses were reportedly seen after vaccination.

Sequencing was performed with immunoSEQ multiplex PCR; in TCRdb, only in-frame clones are kept and a portion is missing. The table records fewer than 500,000 clones, 90% of them present only once. The germline V gene has CDR1 SGHTA and CDR2 FQGTGA. The CDR3 runs 17 residues. V was clipped by 5 bases and J by 8 bases; unmatched bases: 18. For this clone: The target antigen is unknown.

Treatment of the sample: about 20 received Ad26.COV2.S at low or high dose, single or two shots; a few received placebo; per-sample allocation not given. Sampling was done on day 63 after the first vaccine or placebo injection. Sequencing used peripheral blood, obtained in a trial of Ad26.COV2.S vaccine versus placebo. The chain uses TRBV7-3 and TRBJ2-1; TRBD2 agrees at 7 bases. This sequence was found in a person between 18 and 60 years old who received the Ad26.COV2.S COVID-19 vaccine or a placebo. The CDR3 sequence is CASSPPEGRAGTHEQFF. CDR3 DNA: TGTGCCAGCAGCCCGCCGGAAGGGAGGGCAGGGACCCATGAGCAGTTCTTC.